The TCR beta chain under discussion was sequenced for a study of CD8 T cells in Susac syndrome. The RNA, roughly 0.45 to 1 ug, was put through reverse transcription using random hexamers. MiXCR, run by TCRdb on the immunoSEQ multiplex PCR reads, gives a single entry per CDR3 protein. Among some 200,000 distinct CDR3 sequences, roughly 95% were seen once, and the ten largest hold 0.085% to 0.13%. The CDR3 has 14 amino acids. Trimming cost V 0 bases and J 2 bases, with 8 bases left between them. This clonotype occurred a few times. The sample consisted of CD4+ T cells from PBMCs. The receptor comes from a human donor in good health. The chain carries TRBV23-1 and TRBJ2-7; D could derive from TRBD1 or TRBD2 (5 bases each). TRBV23-1 belongs to the ORF category, with a function that is uncertain. In nucleotides, the CDR3 is TGCGCCAGCAGTCAATCTGGGGGAACCTACGAGCAGTACTTC. Protein sequence: CASSQSGGTYEQYF.